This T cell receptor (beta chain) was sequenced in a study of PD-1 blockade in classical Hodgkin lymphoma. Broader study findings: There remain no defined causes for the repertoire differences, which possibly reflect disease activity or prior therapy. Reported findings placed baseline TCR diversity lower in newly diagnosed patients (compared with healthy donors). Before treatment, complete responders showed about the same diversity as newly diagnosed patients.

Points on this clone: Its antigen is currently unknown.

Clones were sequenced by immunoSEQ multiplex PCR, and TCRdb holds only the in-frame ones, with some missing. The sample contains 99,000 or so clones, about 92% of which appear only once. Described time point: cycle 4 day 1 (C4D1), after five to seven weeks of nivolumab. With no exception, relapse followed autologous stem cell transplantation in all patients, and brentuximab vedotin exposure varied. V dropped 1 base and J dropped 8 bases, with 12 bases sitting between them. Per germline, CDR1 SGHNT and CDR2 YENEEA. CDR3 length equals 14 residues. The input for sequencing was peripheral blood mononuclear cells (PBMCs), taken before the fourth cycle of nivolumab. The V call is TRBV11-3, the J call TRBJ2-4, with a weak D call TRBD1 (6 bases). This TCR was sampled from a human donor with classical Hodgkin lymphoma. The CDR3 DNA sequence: TGTGCCAGCAGCTTAGGGTCAGGGGAAGACATTCAGTACTTC. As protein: CASSLGSGEDIQYF.